The 19 T cell receptor beta chains below come from one sample, sequenced in a study of T cells in Graves' hyperthyroidism and ophthalmopathy. The TCR beta CDR3 regions underwent amplification using RNA transcripts as the source. An initial round of RT-PCR targeting the TCR CDR3 relied on the HTBI primer set. TCRdb reanalysed the multiplex PCR reads using MiXCR and keeps one entry per CDR3 protein. The sample consists of about 690,000 distinct CDR3 sequences, around 15% of them appearing once. The specimen was blood. These receptor sequences come from a man aged 50 or older with Graves' hyperthyroidism.

The chain carries TRBV9 and TRBJ1-2, with a tentative D call TRBD1 (5 bases). The CDR3 covers 17 residues. The germline V gene has CDR1 SGDLS and CDR2 YYNGEE. V lost 4 bases and J 4 bases, leaving 23 bases between the germline ends. The CDR3 loop is CASSPGGAGPLPYGYTF. CDR3 bases: TGTGCCAGCAGCCCGGGCGGGGCAGGACCTCTCCCCTATGGCTACACCTTC.

The chain links TRBV4-1 to TRBJ2-5; D is perhaps TRBD1 or TRBD2 (5 bases each). The CDR3 is made up of 16 amino acids. V was clipped by 1 base and J by 4 bases, with 16 bases between them. CDR1 is MGHRA, CDR2 YSYEKL, per germline. CDR3 bases: TGCGCCAGCAGCCAAGCGACAGTAAAAGGGACAGAGACCCAGTACTTC. Protein sequence: CASSQATVKGTETQYF.

This clonotype was seen repeatedly, ten times or more. The genes are TRBV6-1 and TRBJ1-1; D unresolved. This CDR3 has 15 amino acids. The V end was cut by 4 bases, the J end by 1 base, with 13 bases between. Germline V gives CDR1 MNHNS, CDR2 SASEGT. DNA for the CDR3: TGTGCCAGCAGTGTAGGGCCCGAATCGAACACTGAAGCTTTCTTT. Its translation is CASSVGPESNTEAFF.

The chain carries TRBV7-9 and TRBJ2-3; the match to TRBD2 covers 12 bases. The CDR3 is 16 residues long. Per the germline V gene, CDR1 is SEHNR and CDR2 is FQNEAQ (reference sequence). V trimming: 4 bases; J trimming: 2 bases; junction bases outside the gene matches: 4. CDR3 sequence: CASSSPSGRATDTQYF. The CDR3 DNA follows: TGTGCCAGCAGCTCCCCTAGCGGGAGGGCCACAGATACGCAGTATTTT.

This sequence joins TRBV6-1 and TRBJ2-6; weak D call: TRBD1 (6 bases). From germline, CDR1 is MNHNS and CDR2 SASEGT. Trimming cost V 6 bases and J 0 bases, with 18 bases left between them. This CDR3 has 18 amino acids. Here the CDR3 reads CASRRGTGTNSGANVLTF. Here the CDR3 DNA reads TGTGCCAGCAGACGAGGAACAGGGACCAACTCTGGGGCCAACGTCCTGACTTTC.

In its sample, this clonotype was seen many times. This sequence joins TRBV2 and TRBJ2-5, with D unresolved. The CDR3 length is 15 residues. Germline CDR1 SNHLY, CDR2 FYNNEI. The V end was cut by 2 bases, the J end by 2 bases, with 12 bases between. This CDR3 is CASSENVAGQETQYF. The CDR3 region has the DNA TGTGCCAGCAGTGAAAATGTTGCCGGTCAAGAGACCCAGTACTTC. The whole variable domain, remainder taken from reference TRBV2 and TRBJ2-5, is EPEVTQTPSHQVTQMGQEVILRCVPISNHLYFYWYRQILGQKVEFLVSFYNNEISEKSEIFDDQFSVERPDGSNFTLKIRSTKLEDSAMYFCASSENVAGQETQYFGPGTRLLVL.

Ten or more counts support this clonotype. The V call is TRBV24-1, the J call TRBJ2-1, with TRBD2 identical over 11 bases. Germline V CDR1 and CDR2: KGHDR, SFDVKD. The V segment lost 4 bases and the J segment 6 bases; nucleotides outside the gene matches: 7. This CDR3 has 16 amino acids. CDR3 in amino acids: CATSEVAGGPSNEQFF. CDR3 nucleotide sequence: TGTGCCACCAGTGAAGTAGCGGGAGGGCCCTCCAATGAGCAGTTCTTC.

The sample holds many counts of this clonotype. The chain couples TRBV7-2 to TRBJ2-3; D is unclear. V was cut by 6 bases and J by 6 bases, with 10 bases left in between. The CDR3 totals 12 residues. The germline V gene has CDR1 SGHTA and CDR2 FQGNSA. CDR3 coding DNA: TGTGCCAGCAGTTTCTACGCGGATACGCAGTATTTT. Translating gives CASSFYADTQYF.

Concerning this clonotype itself: This sequence may be a read error, since a much larger clone differs from it by one base. The CDR3 nucleotides read TGCGCCGGCACTCCGGGCCCCAAATTCCACGAGCAGTACTTC. It is translated as CAGTPGPKFHEQYF. This sequence joins TRBV10-2 and TRBJ2-7; no clear D gene. Germline CDR1 and CDR2: WSHSY and SAAADI. Between the trimmed V and J ends, which lost 11 bases and 5 bases, there was a span of 22 bases. This CDR3 spans 14 amino acids.

This clonotype turned up a few times. The CDR3 spells CSAGDTDYEQYF. In DNA, the CDR3 is TGCAGTGCCGGGGACACCGACTACGAGCAGTACTTC. This rearrangement joins TRBV20-1 to TRBJ2-7, with D maybe TRBD1 (6 bases). Trimming removed 6 bases from V and 3 bases from J, with 12 bases in between. The CDR3 loop spans 12 amino acids. The germline gives CDR1 DFQATT, CDR2 SNEGSKA (reference sequence).

The gene calls are TRBV5-1 and TRBJ1-3, with D unresolved. Trimming stripped 4 bases from V and 0 bases from J, with 11 bases between. Germline V gene data show CDR1 as SGHRS and CDR2 as YFSETQ. This CDR3 is built from 15 residues. This CDR3 is CASSVDGSSGNTIYF. The CDR3, as DNA: TGCGCCAGCAGCGTGGACGGGAGCTCTGGAAACACCATATATTTT.

This clonotype was recorded many times. The rearrangement joins TRBV28 to TRBJ2-5; 9 bases are shared with TRBD1. V lost 8 bases and J lost 0; bases outside the gene matches: 7. Per germline, CDR1 MDHEN and CDR2 SYDVKM. This CDR3 contains 15 residues. The CDR3 sequence: CASGENRGHQETQYF. The DNA for the CDR3 is TGTGCCAGCGGGGAGAACAGGGGGCACCAAGAGACCCAGTACTTC.

This clonotype was detected many times. The V gene is TRBV2, the J gene TRBJ2-3, with unresolved D. V was trimmed by 8 bases and J by 7 bases, leaving 16 bases between them. The CDR3 length is 13 residues. Germline V gene sequence: CDR1 SNHLY, CDR2 FYNNEI. CDR3 nucleotide sequence: TGTGCCAGCGGCGGCGAGACTGCTCATACGCAGTATTTT. This gives the protein CASGGETAHTQYF.

This clonotype was recorded at least ten times. This chain joins TRBV9 and TRBJ2-7, with 8 bases lining up with TRBD1. The CDR3 totals 15 residues. The trim removed 3 bases at V and 3 bases at J, leaving 8 bases unmatched. Germline V lookup: CDR1 SGDLS, CDR2 YYNGEE. The CDR3 spells CASSDPGTGNYEQYF. The CDR3 coding sequence is TGTGCCAGCAGCGACCCCGGGACAGGCAACTACGAGCAGTACTTC.

Points on this clonotype: An end of the junction differs from the germline gene, which may be a read error. The chain carries TRBV13 and TRBJ2-1; D unresolved. CDR3 length equals 16 residues. Per the germline V gene, CDR1 is PRHDT and CDR2 is FYEKMQ (reference sequence). The CDR3 region is CTSSPRSGGDYNEQFF. The CDR3 coding sequence is TGTACCAGCAGCCCCCGCTCGGGCGGAGACTACAATGAGCAGTTCTTC.

This clonotype was recorded a few times. This sequence joins TRBV19 and TRBJ2-7, with D uncertain. In germline, CDR1 is LNHDA, CDR2 SQIVND (reference sequence). This CDR3 comprises 11 residues. The V end lost 1 base, the J end lost 5 bases, and 3 bases lay between the germline ends. The CDR3 coding sequence is TGTGCCAGTAGTATAGGCCACGAGCAGTACTTC. The encoded protein is CASSIGHEQYF.

With respect to this clonotype: Given a much more abundant clone one base away, this may be a read error. CDR3 sequence reads: CAGRSEGQGYTGELFF. CDR3 coding DNA: TGTGCCGGCCGATCGGAGGGACAGGGCTACACCGGGGAGCTGTTTTTT. V is TRBV12-3 or TRBV12-4 and J is TRBJ2-2, with 9 positions matching TRBD1. Unmatched junction bases numbered 13, after V lost 11 bases and J lost 3 bases. The CDR3 runs to 16 residues.

This clonotype was found a few times. This chain links TRBV20-1 with TRBJ2-1; 9 nucleotides match TRBD2. Germline V lookup: CDR1 DFQATT, CDR2 SNEGSKA (reference sequence). CDR3 size: 16 residues. Germline trimming cut 4 bases from V and 6 bases from J; bases unmatched to any gene: 13. The DNA of the CDR3 is TGCAGTGCTAAGCCCCTCCTTAGCGGGAGCCCCAATGAGCAGTTCTTC. Translated, it gives CSAKPLLSGSPNEQFF.

This clonotype was observed at least ten times. The chain combines TRBV3-1 with TRBJ1-2, with D maybe TRBD1 (6 bases). CDR1 is LGHDT and CDR2 is YNNKEL in the germline V gene (reference sequence). The CDR3 loop spans 15 amino acids. Trimming took off 0 bases at V and 6 bases at J, with 14 bases between the two ends. The CDR3 loop is CASSQDIGGGHGYTF. For the CDR3, the DNA is TGTGCCAGCAGCCAAGATATAGGGGGGGGACATGGCTACACCTTC. The full variable domain, its missing parts supplied by reference TRBV3-1 and TRBJ1-2, is DTAVSQTPKYLVTQMGNDKSIKCEQNLGHDTMYWYKQDSKKFLKIMFSYNNKELIINETVPNRFSPKSPDKAHLNLHINSLELGDSAVYFCASSQDIGGGHGYTFGSGTRLTVV.